One sample yielded the 25 T cell receptor beta chains listed below, sequenced in a study of shared clonotypes between healthy human individuals (dated by TCRdb to the early 2020s). Library preparation was by the immunoSEQ multiplex PCR assay. As stored in TCRdb, this immuneACCESS dataset retains in-frame rearrangements with V and J assigned. A fraction of the clones does not appear; measured against another copy, unresolved V genes explain less than half of the discrepancy, and the remainder lacks a known reason. Here the sample has about 490,000 clones; 75% to 85% occur a single time. The ten largest clonotypes hold 10% to 15% of the sample. Sequencing was performed on PBMCs. The receptors here all came from a middle-aged woman in good health. Some clones in this sample may be carry-over from other donors' samples.

This sequence joins TRBV30 and TRBJ2-7; 9 bases agree with TRBD1. Germline V gene lookup returns CDR1 GTSNPN and CDR2 SVGIG (reference sequence). The CDR3 extends over 12 amino acids. V shed 5 bases and J 3 bases; nucleotides not matched to a gene: 2. CDR3 amino acids: CAWDRGDYEQYF. CDR3 sequence (DNA): TGTGCCTGGGACAGGGGGGACTACGAGCAGTACTTC. The variable domain in full, completed from reference TRBV30 and TRBJ2-7, reads SQTIHQWPATLVQPVGSPLSLECTVEGTSNPNLYWYRQAAGRGLQLLFYSVGIGQISSEVPQNLSASRPQDRQFILSSKKLLLSDSGFYLCAWDRGDYEQYFGPGTRLTVT.

Concerning this clone: One junction end disagrees with the germline gene, perhaps due to a read error. This sample also contains other DNA sequences that code for the same CDR3. The chain carries TRBV14 and TRBJ2-2, with 7 nucleotides matching TRBD2. Germline CDR1 reads SGHDN; CDR2 reads FVKESK. This CDR3 is built from 16 residues. The CDR3 loop is CASSQELRENTGELFF. The DNA for the CDR3 is TGTGCCAGCAGCCAAGAATTGCGGGAGAACACCGGGGAGCTGTTTTTC.

This clone was observed once. This chain links TRBV4-1 with TRBJ2-1; 7 bases match TRBD2. The trim removed 0 bases at V and 7 bases at J, leaving 9 bases unmatched. This CDR3 has 16 amino acids. Germline V CDR1 and CDR2: MGHRA, YSYEKL. This CDR3 is CASSQDTTSVRNEQFF. The DNA for the CDR3 is TGCGCCAGCAGCCAAGATACAACTAGCGTACGGAATGAGCAGTTCTTC.

The V call is TRBV9, the J call TRBJ2-1; 11 nucleotides agree with TRBD2. The V gene's germline CDR1 is SGDLS and CDR2 YYNGEE. V lost 0 bases and J lost 7; bases outside the gene matches: 3. This CDR3 has 15 residues. CDR3 loop: CASSVVGTSGNEQFF. The DNA of the CDR3 is TGTGCCAGCAGCGTAGTTGGGACTAGCGGTAATGAGCAGTTCTTC.

This chain links TRBV19 with TRBJ2-7; 8 nucleotides match TRBD1. V was pared by 4 bases and J by 5 bases, with 7 bases of the junction left unmatched. Looked up from germline, CDR1 is LNHDA and CDR2 is SQIVND (reference sequence). CDR3 length equals 14 residues. The CDR3 is CASSTDRETNEQYF. The DNA of the CDR3 is TGTGCCAGTAGTACGGACAGGGAAACCAACGAGCAGTACTTC.

The chain has TRBV7-8 and TRBJ2-1, with 8 bases identical to TRBD2. The ends lost 1 base at V and 4 bases at J; junction bases unmatched: 3. The germline CDR1 and CDR2 sequences are SGHVS and FQNEAQ. This CDR3 region has 15 residues. The CDR3 DNA reads TGTGCCAGCAGCTTAGTAGCGGGATTATACAATGAGCAGTTCTTC. It encodes CASSLVAGLYNEQFF.

The rearrangement uses TRBV15 and TRBJ1-5; D ambiguous. Per germline, CDR1 LNHNV and CDR2 YYDKDF (reference sequence). V lost 0 bases and J lost 2, with 2 bases in between. CDR3 length: 13 amino acids. The CDR3 region has the DNA TGTGCCACCAGCAGAGATGGCAATCAGCCCCAGCATTTT. This codes for CATSRDGNQPQHF. Full variable domain (remainder filled in from reference TRBV15 and TRBJ1-5): DAMVIQNPRYQVTQFGKPVTLSCSQTLNHNVMYWYQQKSSQAPKLLFHYYDKDFNNEADTPDNFQSRRPNTSFCFLDIRSPGLGDTAMYLCATSRDGNQPQHFGDGTRLSIL.

This chain connects TRBV19 to TRBJ2-2, with unresolved D. CDR3 length: 16 residues. The V gene lost 2 bases and the J gene lost 3 bases, with 13 bases spanning the gap. Germline loops: CDR1 LNHDA, CDR2 SQIVND (reference sequence). CDR3 in amino acids: CASSISVARDTGELFF. CDR3 DNA: TGTGCCAGTAGTATATCGGTGGCGCGAGACACCGGGGAGCTGTTTTTT.

J is TRBJ2-1 and V is TRBV6-1; 10 nucleotides agree with TRBD2. The germline gives CDR1 MNHNS, CDR2 SASEGT. The CDR3 runs 16 residues. The J segment lost 10 bases and the V segment lost 1 base, leaving 10 bases of the junction unmatched. CDR3 sequence: CASSEVGLAGVGEQFF. The CDR3 DNA reads TGTGCCAGCAGTGAAGTGGGGCTAGCGGGAGTCGGAGAGCAGTTCTTC.

The table lists this clone with a count of one. The rearrangement joins TRBV2 to TRBJ2-7; D gene unclear. Deletions cut 7 bases from V and 0 bases from J, with 13 bases between. This CDR3 region has 14 residues. Germline CDR1 is SNHLY and CDR2 is FYNNEI. CDR3 amino acids: CASNPTRNSYEQYF. The CDR3 DNA reads TGTGCCAGCAACCCGACCAGGAACTCCTACGAGCAGTACTTC.

Note on this clone: One end of the junction fails to match germline, which may point to a read error. The rearrangement uses TRBV7-3 and TRBJ2-1, with 10 positions matching TRBD1. This CDR3 is 16 amino acids long. The V gene's germline CDR1 is SGHTA and CDR2 FQGTGA. CDR3 bases: TGTGCCAGCAGCCTAACTCCGGGACAGGGGCGCTATGAGCAGTTCTTC. This gives the protein CASSLTPGQGRYEQFF.

The chain recombines TRBV18 with TRBJ2-5, with a possible D match to TRBD2 (6 bases). Germline V gene sequence: CDR1 KGHSH, CDR2 LQKENI. Trimming took 3 bases from V and 0 from J, leaving 8 bases between them. The CDR3 has 14 residues. The CDR3 region has the DNA TGTGCCAGCTCACCTTGGGACTACCAAGAGACCCAGTACTTC. Translating gives CASSPWDYQETQYF.

The chain has TRBV5-1 and TRBJ2-7; TRBD1 might be the D (7 bases). The V end lost 5 bases, the J end lost 12 bases, and 24 bases lay between the germline ends. This CDR3 is 14 amino acids long. CDR1 and CDR2 (germline): SGHRS, YFSETQ. Here the CDR3 reads CASRLGGQLELLYF. For the CDR3, the DNA is TGCGCCAGCAGACTGGGGGGACAGTTAGAGCTCTTGTACTTC.

CDR3 bases: TGTGCCAGCTCTCTGGAAGAGACCCAGTACTTC. Its translation is CASSLEETQYF. The chain is built from TRBV11-2 and TRBJ2-5, with D unresolved. The CDR3 has 11 amino acids. V lost 8 bases and J lost 3, with 7 bases in between. Germline V gene lookup returns CDR1 SGHAT and CDR2 FQNNGV.

The chain uses TRBV9 and TRBJ2-5; 8 bases are shared with TRBD1. The CDR3 length is 15 residues. Per the germline V gene, CDR1 is SGDLS and CDR2 is YYNGEE. V was clipped by 3 bases and J by 1 base; unmatched bases: 5. CDR3 sequence reads: CASSAGQGVQETQYF. The CDR3 nucleotides read TGTGCCAGCAGCGCCGGACAGGGCGTCCAAGAGACCCAGTACTTC.

This clone has more than one count but fewer than ten. The rearrangement uses TRBV18 and TRBJ1-1; D is uncertain. The CDR3 sequence is 14 residues long. Trimming cost V 2 bases and J 5 bases, with 12 bases left between them. Germline loops: CDR1 KGHSH, CDR2 LQKENI. This CDR3 reads CASSPGNQVTEAFF. The CDR3 DNA is TGTGCCAGCTCACCAGGGAATCAGGTAACTGAAGCTTTCTTT.

The CDR3 DNA reads TGTGCCAGCAGCAAAGCGACTAGCGGGAGGGTAGGCTACAATGAGCAGTTCTTC. Translation: CASSKATSGRVGYNEQFF. V usage is TRBV7-9 and J usage is TRBJ2-1; 14 bases fit TRBD2. Germline lookup yields CDR1 SEHNR and CDR2 FQNEAQ (reference sequence). V lost 5 bases and J lost 3; bases outside the gene matches: 9. This CDR3 comprises 18 residues.

This chain links TRBV25-1 with TRBJ2-2; D possibly matches TRBD1 or TRBD2 (5 bases each). The CDR3 has 17 residues. Trimming pared 1 base from V and 0 bases from J, leaving 12 bases between. Germline V CDR1 and CDR2: MGHDK, SYGVNS. In DNA form, the CDR3 reads TGTGCCAGCAGTGAATGGGGGACCGGACCGAACACCGGGGAGCTGTTTTTT. This codes for CASSEWGTGPNTGELFF.

This clone was picked up one time. The chain couples TRBV29-1 to TRBJ2-1; 8 bases match TRBD2. V lost 1 base, J lost 0 bases, and 14 bases stayed unmatched. There are 19 residues in the CDR3. Germline V gene sequence: CDR1 SQVTM, CDR2 ANQGSEA. The CDR3 bases are TGCAGCGTTGAAGGAGCCAGCGGGAGTATCCCCAGCTCCTACAATGAGCAGTTCTTC. Translated: CSVEGASGSIPSSYNEQFF.

The genes are TRBV21-1 and TRBJ2-7; TRBD2 is the table's D call, not checked against the DNA. TRBV21-1 has pseudogene status. The CDR3 is made up of 20 amino acids. CDR3 DNA: TGTGCCAGCAGCAAACGGGGACCAGCGGGAGGGCCGGTCGACCTCAACGAGCAGTACTTC. Encoded protein: CASSKRGPAGGPVDLNEQYF.

The CDR3 here is CASSFGLAGVWTQYF. The CDR3 nucleotides are TGTGCCAGCAGTTTCGGACTAGCGGGAGTTTGGACCCAGTACTTC. The rearrangement uses TRBV27 and TRBJ2-5; 13 bases are a match to TRBD2. Per the germline V gene, CDR1 is MNHEY and CDR2 is SMNVEV (reference sequence). The CDR3 runs 15 residues. Trimming removed 3 bases from V and 7 bases from J; junction bases left unmatched: 5.

This clone appeared once. V usage is TRBV7-6 and J usage is TRBJ2-2, with TRBD1 identical over 8 bases. The CDR3 runs to 14 residues. Germline-derived CDR1 and CDR2 are SGHVS and FNYEAQ. The ends lost 4 bases at V and 6 bases at J; junction bases unmatched: 4. CDR3 region: CASSSLDRAGELFF. CDR3 DNA sequence: TGTGCCAGCAGCTCGTTGGACAGGGCCGGGGAGCTGTTTTTT. Variable domain in full (rest from reference TRBV7-6 and TRBJ2-2): GAGVSQSPRYKVTKRGQDVALRCDPISGHVSLYWYRQALGQGPEFLTYFNYEAQQDKSGLPNDRFSAERPEGSISTLTIQRTEQRDSAMYRCASSSLDRAGELFFGEGSRLTVL.

This clone was seen once. The chain combines TRBV4-1 with TRBJ2-1; 9 positions match TRBD1. Germline CDR1 and CDR2: MGHRA and YSYEKL. V lost 0 bases and J lost 4; bases outside the gene matches: 4. This CDR3 has 16 amino acids. The CDR3 region is CASSQDRGQGYNEQFF. The DNA for the CDR3 is TGCGCCAGCAGCCAAGATCGAGGACAGGGGTACAATGAGCAGTTCTTC.

V and J are TRBV30 and TRBJ1-3; possibly TRBD1 for D (6 bases). Germline loops: CDR1 GTSNPN, CDR2 SVGIG (reference sequence). V lost 4 bases to trimming and J lost 4 bases, with 23 bases between them. CDR3 size: 17 residues. The CDR3 bases are TGTGCCTGGATGTGGGGGCAGGATAAAATCGGGGGAAACACCATATATTTT. It encodes CAWMWGQDKIGGNTIYF.

This clone was observed a single time. The chain links TRBV7-9 to TRBJ2-1; 11 bases line up with TRBD2. This CDR3 region has 15 residues. J was trimmed by 5 bases and V by 3 bases; bases with no gene match: 3. Germline assignment: CDR1 SEHNR and CDR2 FQNEAQ (reference sequence). In nucleotides, the CDR3 is TGTGCCAGCAGCTTGGGGGGACTAGCGGACAATGAGCAGTTCTTC. Translation gives CASSLGGLADNEQFF.